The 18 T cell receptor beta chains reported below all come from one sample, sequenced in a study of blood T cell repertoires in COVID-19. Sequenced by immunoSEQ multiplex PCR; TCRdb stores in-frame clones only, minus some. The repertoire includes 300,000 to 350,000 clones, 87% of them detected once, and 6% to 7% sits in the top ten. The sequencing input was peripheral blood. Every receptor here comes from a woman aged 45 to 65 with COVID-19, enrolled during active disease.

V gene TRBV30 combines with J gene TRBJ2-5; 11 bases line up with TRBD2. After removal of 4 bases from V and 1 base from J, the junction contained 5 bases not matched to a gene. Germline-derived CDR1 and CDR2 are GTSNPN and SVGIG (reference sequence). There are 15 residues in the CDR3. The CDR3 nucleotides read TGTGCCTGGACGACCGGGACTAGCGGCCAAGAGACCCAGTACTTC. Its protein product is CAWTTGTSGQETQYF.

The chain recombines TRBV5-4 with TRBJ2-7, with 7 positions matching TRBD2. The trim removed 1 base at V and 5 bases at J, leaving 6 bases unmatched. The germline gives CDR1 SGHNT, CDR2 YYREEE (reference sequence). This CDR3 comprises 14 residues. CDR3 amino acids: CASSLKVGGNEQYF. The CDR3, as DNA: TGTGCCAGCAGCTTGAAGGTGGGAGGGAACGAGCAGTACTTC.

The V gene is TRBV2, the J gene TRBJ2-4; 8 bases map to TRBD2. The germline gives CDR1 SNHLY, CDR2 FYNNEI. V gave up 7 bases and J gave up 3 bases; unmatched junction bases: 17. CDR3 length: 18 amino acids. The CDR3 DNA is TGTGCCAGCACGGAGGGGAGGAGCGGGGGATATGGCAAAAACATTCAGTACTTC. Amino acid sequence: CASTEGRSGGYGKNIQYF.

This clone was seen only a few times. CDR3 region: CASSRSGGLSNQPQHF. The CDR3 nucleotides are TGTGCCAGCTCACGGTCTGGGGGCCTTAGCAATCAGCCCCAGCATTTT. The V call is TRBV18, the J call TRBJ1-5, with D possibly being TRBD1 (6 bases). CDR3 length: 16 amino acids. CDR1 KGHSH and CDR2 LQKENI come from the germline V gene. Trimming took 4 bases from V and 0 from J, leaving 13 bases between them.

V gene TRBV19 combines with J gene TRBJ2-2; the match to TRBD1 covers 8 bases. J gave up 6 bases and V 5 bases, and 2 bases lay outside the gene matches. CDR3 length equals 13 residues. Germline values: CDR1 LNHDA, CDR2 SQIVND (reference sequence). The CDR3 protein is CASSLDRAGELFF. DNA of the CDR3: TGTGCCAGTAGTCTGGACAGGGCCGGGGAGCTGTTTTTT.

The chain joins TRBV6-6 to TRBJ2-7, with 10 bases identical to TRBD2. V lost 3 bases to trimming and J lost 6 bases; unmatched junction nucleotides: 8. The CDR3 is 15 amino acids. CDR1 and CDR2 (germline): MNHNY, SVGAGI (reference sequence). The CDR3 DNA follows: TGTGCCAGCAGTTATGTGGCTAGCGGGAGTTTCGAGCAGTACTTC. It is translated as CASSYVASGSFEQYF.

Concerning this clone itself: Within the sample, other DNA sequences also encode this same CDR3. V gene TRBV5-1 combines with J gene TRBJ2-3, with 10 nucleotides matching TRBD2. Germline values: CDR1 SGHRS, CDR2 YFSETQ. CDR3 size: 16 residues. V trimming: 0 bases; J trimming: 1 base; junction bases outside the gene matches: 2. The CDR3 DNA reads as TGCGCCAGCAGCTTGGGGGGGACTAGCGGCACAGATACGCAGTATTTT. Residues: CASSLGGTSGTDTQYF.

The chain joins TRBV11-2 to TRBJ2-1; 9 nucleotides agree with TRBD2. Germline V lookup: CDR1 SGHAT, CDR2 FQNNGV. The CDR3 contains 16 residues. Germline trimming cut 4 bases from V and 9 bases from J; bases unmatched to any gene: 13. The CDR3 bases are TGTGCCAGCAGCTACTTTTCTAGCGGGATGGGCCCTGAGCAGTTCTTC. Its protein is CASSYFSSGMGPEQFF.

The CDR3 loop is CASSRLGVNTQYF. The CDR3, as DNA: TGTGCCAGCAGTCGGCTAGGGGTCAATACGCAGTATTTT. The chain recombines TRBV27 with TRBJ2-3; possible D gene TRBD1, 5 bases. The ends were cut back, 5 bases at V and 7 bases at J, with 13 bases in the middle. Germline V gene sequence: CDR1 MNHEY, CDR2 SMNVEV (reference sequence). CDR3 size: 13 residues.

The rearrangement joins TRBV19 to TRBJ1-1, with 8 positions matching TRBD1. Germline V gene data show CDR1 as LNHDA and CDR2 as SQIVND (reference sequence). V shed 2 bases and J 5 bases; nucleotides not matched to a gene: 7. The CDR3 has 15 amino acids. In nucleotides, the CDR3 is TGTGCCAGTAGTATACCCAGGGGGCTGAGGACTGAAGCTTTCTTT. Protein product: CASSIPRGLRTEAFF.

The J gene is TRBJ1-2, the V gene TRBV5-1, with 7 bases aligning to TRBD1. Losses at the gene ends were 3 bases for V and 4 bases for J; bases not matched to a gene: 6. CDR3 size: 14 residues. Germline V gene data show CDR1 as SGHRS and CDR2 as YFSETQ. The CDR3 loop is CASSSGGPTYGYTF. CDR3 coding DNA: TGCGCCAGCAGCTCAGGGGGACCCACCTATGGCTACACCTTC. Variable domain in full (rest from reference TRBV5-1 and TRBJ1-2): KAGVTQTPRYLIKTRGQQVTLSCSPISGHRSVSWYQQTPGQGLQFLFEYFSETQRNKGNFPGRFSGRQFSNSRSEMNVSTLELGDSALYLCASSSGGPTYGYTFGSGTRLTVV.

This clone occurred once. The CDR3 nucleotides read TGTGCCAGCAGCCAAGGACAGGGTCAAGAGACCCAGTACTTC. This gives the protein CASSQGQGQETQYF. This chain joins TRBV3-1 (or the pseudogene TRBV3-2) and TRBJ2-5, with 7 positions matching TRBD1. Germline assignment: CDR1 LGHDT and CDR2 YNNKEL (reference sequence). CDR3 length equals 14 residues. V lost 1 base and J lost 2; bases outside the gene matches: 1.

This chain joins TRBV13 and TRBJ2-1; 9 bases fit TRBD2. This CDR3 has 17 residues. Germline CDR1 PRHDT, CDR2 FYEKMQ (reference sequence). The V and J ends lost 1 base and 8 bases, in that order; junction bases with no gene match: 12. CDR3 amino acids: CASSLVKASGTKDEQFF. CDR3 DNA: TGTGCCAGCAGCTTAGTCAAGGCTAGCGGGACAAAGGATGAGCAGTTCTTC.

The CDR3 protein is CASSVDALDNEQFF. Written as DNA, the CDR3 is TGTGCCAGCAGCGTAGACGCACTTGACAATGAGCAGTTCTTC. This sequence joins TRBV9 and TRBJ2-1; D remains ambiguous. Trimming removed 0 bases from V and 5 bases from J, with 9 bases in between. The CDR3 covers 14 residues. From germline, CDR1 is SGDLS and CDR2 YYNGEE.

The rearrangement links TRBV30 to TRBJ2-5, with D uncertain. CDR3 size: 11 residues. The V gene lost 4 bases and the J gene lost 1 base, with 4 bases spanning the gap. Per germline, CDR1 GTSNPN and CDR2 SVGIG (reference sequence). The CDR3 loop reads CAWTLQETQYF. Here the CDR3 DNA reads TGTGCCTGGACCCTCCAAGAGACCCAGTACTTC.

The CDR3 sequence: CSARQDYEQYF. The DNA of the CDR3 is TGCAGTGCTAGACAGGACTACGAGCAGTACTTC. The chain is built from TRBV20-1 and TRBJ2-7; D unclear. The V gene's germline CDR1 is DFQATT and CDR2 SNEGSKA (reference sequence). V gave up 2 bases and J gave up 3 bases, with 5 bases separating them. This CDR3 is built from 11 residues.

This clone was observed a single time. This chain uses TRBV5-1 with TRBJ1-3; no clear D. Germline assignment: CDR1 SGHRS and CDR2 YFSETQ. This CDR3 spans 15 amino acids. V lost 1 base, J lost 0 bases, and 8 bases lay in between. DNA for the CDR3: TGCGCCAGCAGCTTGCTGTACAGCTCTGGAAACACCATATATTTT. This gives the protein CASSLLYSSGNTIYF.

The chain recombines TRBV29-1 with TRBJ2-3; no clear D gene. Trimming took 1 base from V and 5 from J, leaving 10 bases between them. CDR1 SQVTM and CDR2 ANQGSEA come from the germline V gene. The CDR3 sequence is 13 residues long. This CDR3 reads CSVEGLSEDTQYF. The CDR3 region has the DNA TGCAGCGTTGAAGGGCTCTCCGAAGATACGCAGTATTTT.